This is a list of T cell receptor beta chains from one sample in a study of cytomegalovirus exposure and HLA in healthy donors. Libraries were prepared by immunoSEQ multiplex PCR; TCRdb keeps only in-frame clonotypes and omits some of them. Of 100,000 or so clones in the sample, about 80% were seen once. The source material was PBMCs. Source of these receptors: a man aged 50-60 years in good health and CMV-seropositive. Each CDR3 is given with its conserved first and last residue. The order of the fields is V gene, D gene, J gene, clone size, CDR3 protein, CDR3 DNA. D genes are given only for firm matches. Clone size is stated in some rows and not others, as once, few, many or a class when expanded.

TRBV5-4,NA,TRBJ2-7,NA,CASSPRGSGSSYEQYF,TGTGCCAGCAGCCCCAGGGGAAGCGGAAGCTCCTACGAGCAGTACTTC
TRBV4-1,TRBD2,TRBJ2-3,NA,CASSQVIAGAADTQYF,TGCGCCAGCAGCCAAGTTATAGCGGGCGCGGCAGATACGCAGTATTTT
TRBV10-2,NA,TRBJ1-2,once,CASRRPGGSDGYTF,TGCGCCAGCAGACGCCCGGGGGGCTCGGATGGCTACACCTTC
TRBV7-3,TRBD1,TRBJ2-3,NA,CASSWGTGEGDTQYF,TGTGCCAGCAGCTGGGGGACAGGGGAGGGAGATACGCAGTATTTT
TRBV15,TRBD1,TRBJ2-4,NA,CATSRAWDRGDSQYF,TGTGCCACCAGCAGGGCCTGGGACAGGGGGGACAGTCAGTACTTC
TRBV5-1,NA,TRBJ2-5,few,CASSLGGLRGETQYF,TGCGCCAGCAGCTTGGGGGGACTGAGGGGAGAGACCCAGTACTTC
TRBV9,NA,TRBJ1-2,NA,CASSVGPGDGYTF,TGTGCCAGCAGCGTAGGCCCAGGGGATGGCTACACCTTC
TRBV19,NA,TRBJ2-5,once,CASSSSGRKTQYF,TGTGCCAGTAGTTCATCAGGGAGGAAGACCCAGTACTTC
TRBV21-1,NA,TRBJ2-7,NA,CASSKGQENFSSYEQYF,TGTGCCAGCAGCAAGGGACAGGAGAACTTCAGCTCCTACGAGCAGTACTTC
TRBV7-2,TRBD1,TRBJ1-5,few,CASSEQGVSNQPQHF,TGTGCCAGCAGCGAGCAGGGGGTTAGCAATCAGCCCCAGCATTTT
TRBV6-4,NA,TRBJ1-2,few,CASSREEGVDYTF,TGTGCCAGCAGTAGGGAGGAGGGAGTCGACTACACCTTC
TRBV6-5,NA,TRBJ2-1,few,CASSYSAGGYNEQFF,TGTGCCAGCAGTTATTCGGCAGGAGGGTACAATGAGCAGTTCTTC
TRBV5-6,TRBD1,TRBJ1-1,NA,CASSLGGTGGWHTEAFF,TGTGCCAGCAGCTTGGGCGGGACAGGGGGCTGGCACACTGAAGCTTTCTTT
TRBV9,NA,TRBJ1-1,NA,CASSLRTELNTEAFF,TGTGCCAGCAGCCTTCGGACAGAATTGAACACTGAAGCTTTCTTT
TRBV19,NA,TRBJ1-2,NA,CASSIGRGDYGYTF,TGTGCCAGTAGTATCGGCCGGGGTGACTATGGCTACACCTTC
TRBV15,TRBD1,TRBJ1-2,NA,CATSRKGQAGYTF,TGTGCCACCAGCAGAAAAGGACAGGCCGGCTACACCTTC
TRBV10-3,TRBD2,TRBJ2-3,NA,CATGLAGGNTDTQYF,TGTGCCACTGGACTAGCGGGGGGGAACACAGATACGCAGTATTTT
TRBV6-4,NA,TRBJ2-3,NA,CASSDSENGKRYF,TGTGCCAGCAGTGACTCGGAAAACGGAAAGCGATATTTT
TRBV27,TRBD2,TRBJ2-7,few,CASSLRALAGGYEQYF,TGTGCCAGCAGTTTACGAGCTTTAGCGGGAGGATACGAGCAGTACTTC
TRBV5-1,NA,TRBJ2-7,NA,CASSLGDRSSYEQYF,TGCGCCAGCAGCTTGGGAGACAGGAGCTCCTACGAGCAGTACTTC
TRBV2,TRBD1,TRBJ2-7,NA,CASSAGTGRPYEQYF,TGTGCCAGCAGTGCCGGGACAGGGAGACCCTACGAGCAGTACTTC
TRBV2,NA,TRBJ2-5,NA,CASSEDRPSHF,TGTGCCAGCAGCGAAGACAGACCCTCACACTTC
TRBV5-4,TRBD2,TRBJ2-7,few,CASSLTSGSRIDEQYF,TGTGCCAGCAGCCTGACTAGCGGTTCTCGGATAGACGAGCAGTACTTC
TRBV9,TRBD1,TRBJ2-3,NA,CASSTPRGRRTDTQYF,TGTGCCAGCAGCACCCCCAGGGGGCGCAGGACAGATACGCAGTATTTT
TRBV11-2,TRBD1,TRBJ2-3,NA,CAIPGQTTDTQYF,TGTGCCATCCCGGGACAGACCACAGATACGCAGTATTTT
TRBV18,TRBD1,TRBJ2-5,few,CASSPGRGSGTGGPETQYF,TGTGCCAGCTCACCAGGGAGAGGTTCCGGGACAGGGGGCCCGGAGACCCAGTACTTC
TRBV9,TRBD1,TRBJ1-5,few,CASSPGGTGALGAQHF,TGTGCCAGCAGCCCAGGAGGGACAGGGGCTTTGGGGGCCCAGCATTTT
TRBV6-5,TRBD1,TRBJ2-3,NA,CASSYRTGGTDTQYF,TGTGCCAGCAGTTACAGGACAGGGGGCACAGATACGCAGTATTTT
TRBV19,NA,TRBJ1-2,NA,CASSRDSLIRGYTF,TGTGCCAGTAGTCGCGACAGTTTAATAAGGGGCTACACCTTC
TRBV7-2,NA,TRBJ1-2,NA,CASSSQPQVHYGYTF,TGTGCCAGCAGTTCCCAACCCCAGGTTCACTATGGCTACACCTTC
TRBV27,TRBD2,TRBJ2-7,NA,CASSSKRGGSYEQYF,TGTGCCAGCAGTTCTAAGCGGGGGGGCTCCTACGAGCAGTACTTC
TRBV27,NA,TRBJ1-4,NA,CASSTTWGGEKLFF,TGTGCCAGCAGTACGACATGGGGAGGGGAAAAACTGTTTTTT
TRBV5-1,NA,TRBJ2-5,NA,CASSRSENQETQYF,TGCGCCAGCAGCCGAAGCGAGAACCAAGAGACCCAGTACTTC
TRBV10-3,NA,TRBJ1-2,NA,CTITPTGGGYTF,TGTACCATCACCCCGACAGGTGGAGGCTACACCTTC
TRBV6-1,TRBD1,TRBJ1-3,NA,CASSDRGRGNTIYF,TGTGCCAGCAGCGACAGGGGGCGAGGAAACACCATATATTTT
TRBV19,TRBD2,TRBJ2-2,once,CASSSPGSGGSRTGELFF,TGTGCCAGTAGTTCTCCTGGAAGCGGGGGGAGCAGGACCGGGGAGCTGTTTTTT
TRBV5-6,NA,TRBJ2-7,few,CASSYSGSGYEQYF,TGTGCCAGCAGCTACTCAGGGTCTGGCTACGAGCAGTACTTC
TRBV7-3,TRBD2,TRBJ2-5,few,CASSRGLAGDEETQYF,TGTGCCAGCAGCCGAGGACTAGCGGGAGATGAAGAGACCCAGTACTTC
TRBV2,TRBD2,TRBJ2-1,NA,CASSFLLAGASNEQFF,TGTGCCAGCAGTTTCCTGCTAGCGGGAGCATCGAATGAGCAGTTCTTC
TRBV6-1,NA,TRBJ2-6,NA,CASRVNSGANGLTF,TGTGCCAGCAGAGTAAACTCTGGGGCCAACGGCCTGACTTTC